This record concerns one T cell receptor (beta chain) sequence. Its specificity is not known. Nobody among the patients had been given any treatment before thyroid surgery. With V trimmed by 4 bases and J by 1 base, 9 bases remained unmatched. This CDR3 has 16 residues. Per germline, CDR1 SGDLS and CDR2 YYNGEE. This sample is drawn from a study of metastatic and nonmetastatic thyroid tumors. Study at large: Patients with malignant and benign thyroid disease provided blood and tumor or nodule tissue, whose repertoires were compared. Notes on the study in general: In blood and tumor, TCR beta diversity was reportedly significantly higher in malignant thyroid tumors than in benign nodules.

TCRdb re-processed the PCR reads through MiXCR. The repertoire includes fewer than 40,000 clones, 35% of them detected once, and approximately 22% sits in the top ten. This TCR was sampled from a female donor with papillary thyroid cancer or a benign thyroid nodule (not recorded which). Some clones in this sample may be carry-over from other donors' samples. The sequenced sample was tumor tissue. J is TRBJ2-7 and V is TRBV9; 9 bases are shared with TRBD1. The CDR3 sequence: CASSNPGQGTSYEQYF. The CDR3 bases are TGTGCCAGCAGCAACCCGGGACAGGGCACTTCCTACGAGCAGTACTTC.